Each of the 27 T cell receptor beta chains below was sequenced from the same sample in a study of tumor and adjacent non-tumor tissue in lung cancer. RNA was extracted from bulk tissue without any cell sorting. The library came from three nested PCR rounds adapted from ARM-PCR protocols. Using its own MiXCR run on the multiplex PCR reads, TCRdb lists one record per CDR3 protein. This sample yields roughly 200,000 distinct CDR3 sequences, of which 70% to 75% are seen a single time; 20% to 25% belongs to the top ten. Sequencing used lung tumor tissue. These TCRs come from a man between 60 and 75 years old with non-small cell lung cancer.

Remarks on this clonotype: A read error is possible here, since a much larger clone lies one base away. The chain has TRBV20-1 and TRBJ2-1; 14 bases map to TRBD2. The CDR3 is 15 residues long. Germline CDR1 and CDR2: DFQATT and SNEGSKA (reference sequence). The CDR3 sequence is CSARTSGGQYNEKFF. CDR3 bases: TGCAGTGCGCGGACTAGCGGGGGGCAATACAATGAGAAGTTCTTC.

About this clonotype itself: At one end the junction does not follow the germline gene, possibly because of a read error. The gene calls are TRBV20-1 and TRBJ2-1; no clear D. Germline CDR1 and CDR2: DFQATT and SNEGSKA (reference sequence). This CDR3 is built from 12 residues. This CDR3 reads CSARQDGYEQFF. DNA of the CDR3: TGCAGTGCCAGACAAGACGGTTATGAGCAGTTTTTC.

The gene calls are TRBV6-5 and TRBJ2-3; D ambiguous. The CDR3 loop spans 12 amino acids. Looked up from germline, CDR1 is MNHEY and CDR2 is SVGAGI. V dropped 5 bases and J dropped 7 bases, with 10 bases sitting between them. CDR3 region: CASSDERHTQYF. The CDR3 coding sequence is TGTGCCAGCAGTGATGAACGTCATACGCAGTATTTT.

The V call is TRBV29-1, the J call TRBJ2-3; tentatively, D is TRBD1 (6 bases). Germline V gives CDR1 SQVTM, CDR2 ANQGSEA. Trimming took off 6 bases at V and 0 bases at J, with 13 bases between the two ends. The CDR3 covers 14 residues. The CDR3 here is CSVTRGSSTDTQYF. The CDR3 DNA reads TGCAGCGTCACCAGGGGATCTAGCACAGATACGCAGTATTTT.

A few counts support this clonotype. The chain recombines TRBV11-2 with TRBJ1-2; D is possibly TRBD1 (5 bases). The V end lost 1 base, the J end lost 0 bases, and 18 bases lay between the germline ends. The CDR3 is made up of 18 amino acids. Germline loops: CDR1 SGHAT, CDR2 FQNNGV. The CDR3 nucleotides are TGTGCCAGCAGCTTAGTCCCGGGACGCGGTCCTACTAACTATGGCTACACCTTC. The encoded protein is CASSLVPGRGPTNYGYTF.

In this sample, this clonotype turned up many times. The chain recombines TRBV12-3 or TRBV12-4 with TRBJ2-1; D could derive from TRBD1 or TRBD2 (5 bases each). Trimming removed 4 bases at V and 3 bases at J, with 13 bases between. The CDR3 covers 15 residues. CDR3 DNA sequence: TGTGCCAGCAGTTCGACCGGGACGCGCTACAATGAGCAGTTCTTC. Translation: CASSSTGTRYNEQFF.

Worth noting for this clonotype: The CDR3 ends on some other residue instead of the conserved phenylalanine or tryptophan, so this is likely a read error. CDR3 loop: CSLQGGSAEAFS. CDR3 DNA sequence: TGCAGCCTTCAAGGTGGATCCGCTGAAGCTTTCTCT. The chain recombines TRBV29-1 with TRBJ1-1, with D unresolved. Trimming stripped 8 bases from V and 6 bases from J, with 16 bases between. CDR3 length: 12 amino acids. From germline, CDR1 is SQVTM and CDR2 ANQGSEA.

CDR3 DNA sequence: TGTGCCAGCAGTTGGGACTGGGGCTACGAGCAGTACTTC. It translates to CASSWDWGYEQYF. The V and J genes are TRBV6-5 and TRBJ2-7; TRBD2 is a possible D gene (6 bases). The ends were cut back, 4 bases at V and 3 bases at J, with 10 bases in the middle. The V gene's germline CDR1 is MNHEY and CDR2 SVGAGI. The CDR3 spans 13 residues.

This clonotype occurred once. A much larger clone sits a single nucleotide away, making a read error possible. The rearrangement uses TRBV20-1 and TRBJ2-1, with D perhaps TRBD1 (6 bases). This CDR3 is 14 amino acids long. Germline loops: CDR1 DFQATT, CDR2 SNEGSKA (reference sequence). CDR3 region: CNARDVGTYNEQFF. CDR3 DNA: TGCAATGCTAGAGACGTTGGGACATACAATGAGCAGTTCTTC.

This chain links TRBV13 with TRBJ2-5; perhaps TRBD2 as D (6 bases). Germline CDR1 and CDR2: PRHDT and FYEKMQ (reference sequence). CDR3 length: 16 residues. Trimming stripped 6 bases from V and 2 bases from J, with 19 bases between. The CDR3 here is CASSSPPGRGQETQYF. Here the CDR3 DNA reads TGTGCCAGCAGTTCTCCTCCGGGACGGGGGCAAGAGACCCAGTACTTC.

This clonotype was picked up one time. A read error is likely, as this CDR3 ends without the conserved phenylalanine or tryptophan. The chain combines TRBV20-1 with TRBJ2-7; D may correspond to TRBD1 or TRBD2 (5 bases each). The CDR3 covers 13 residues. In germline, CDR1 is DFQATT, CDR2 SNEGSKA (reference sequence). The CDR3, as DNA: TGCAGTACTAGGGGACGGTTCTCCTACGAGCAGTACTTG. It yields the protein CSTRGRFSYEQYL.

V gene TRBV6-5 combines with J gene TRBJ2-2; TRBD2 is a possible D gene (6 bases). Germline V CDR1 and CDR2: MNHEY, SVGAGI. This CDR3 has 14 amino acids. The ends were cut back, 0 bases at V and 9 bases at J, with 11 bases in the middle. CDR3 sequence (DNA): TGTGCCAGCAGTTACTCGGGTGGGGACTGGGAGCTGTTTTTT. Protein sequence: CASSYSGGDWELFF.

Concerning this clonotype itself: Mismatch with germline at one junction end may stem from a read error. V gene TRBV20-1 combines with J gene TRBJ2-7; D is perhaps TRBD2 (5 bases). CDR1 is DFQATT, CDR2 SNEGSKA, per germline (reference sequence). The CDR3 sequence is 15 residues long. The CDR3 DNA sequence: TGCGGTGCCTCGTTTTTAGGACGGGGATCCTACGAGCAGTACTTC. Translated: CGASFLGRGSYEQYF.

Worth noting for this clonotype: A much larger clone sits a single nucleotide away, making a read error possible. The CDR3 region has the DNA TGCAGCGTTAAAGCCTTTCGCGCCCAGTACTTC. It yields the protein CSVKAFRAQYF. The chain carries TRBV29-1 and TRBJ2-5; D call uncertain. The V end was cut by 5 bases, the J end by 9 bases, with 13 bases between. The CDR3 runs 11 residues. CDR1 and CDR2 (germline): SQVTM, ANQGSEA. Filled out from reference TRBV29-1 and TRBJ2-5, the complete variable domain reads SAVISQKPSRDICQRGTSLTIQCQVDSQVTMMFWYRQQPGQSLTLIATANQGSEATYESGFVIDKFPISRPNLTFSTLTVSNMSPEDSSIYLCSVKAFRAQYFGPGTRLLVL.

In the case of this clonotype: At one boundary the junction diverges from the germline segment, which might be a read error. The V gene is TRBV12-5, the J gene TRBJ2-1; D call uncertain. Germline V CDR1 and CDR2: LGHNT, FRNRAP. The CDR3 contains 15 residues. This CDR3 reads CPSGLSPDSYNEQFF. The CDR3 nucleotides read TGTCCTAGTGGTTTGTCCCCCGACTCCTACAATGAGCAGTTCTTC.

The CDR3 DNA is TGTGCCAGCATGCCACAGGGGGCGAACTATGGCTACACCTTC. This translates into CASMPQGANYGYTF. The J gene is TRBJ1-2, the V gene TRBV6-5; 9 nucleotides line up with TRBD1. Germline CDR1 and CDR2: MNHEY and SVGAGI. The CDR3 covers 14 residues. The V segment lost 7 bases and the J segment 2 bases; nucleotides outside the gene matches: 5.

A few counts support this clonotype. The chain combines TRBV6-2 or TRBV6-3 with TRBJ2-5; possible D gene TRBD1, 6 bases. Germline loops: CDR1 MNHEY, CDR2 SVGEGT. CDR3 length: 13 amino acids. V lost 6 bases and J lost 4, with 12 bases in between. In DNA form, the CDR3 reads TGTGCCAGCAGCCGTGACAGGAGAGAGACCCAGTACTTC. This translates into CASSRDRRETQYF.

With respect to this clonotype: This may come from a read error, since a much larger clone is one base off. The chain joins TRBV20-1 to TRBJ1-5; no clear D gene. CDR3 length equals 15 residues. Per germline, CDR1 DFQATT and CDR2 SNEGSKA (reference sequence). Here the CDR3 reads CSASISIASYQPQHF. In DNA form, the CDR3 reads TGCAGTGCTAGTATAAGTATTGCTAGCTATCAGCCCCAGCATTTT.

The genes are TRBV7-2 and TRBJ1-5, with D possibly being TRBD1 (5 bases). The CDR3 covers 15 residues. Trimming shortened V by 5 bases and J by 5 bases, and 16 bases separated the two germline ends. Germline V CDR1 and CDR2: SGHTA, FQGNSA. The CDR3 region is CASSVRTGRDQPQHF. The CDR3 nucleotides are TGTGCCAGCAGCGTACGGACGGGGCGTGATCAGCCCCAGCATTTT. Looking up the rest from reference TRBV7-2 and TRBJ1-5 gives the full variable domain: GAGVSQSPSNKVTEKGKDVELRCDPISGHTALYWYRQSLGQGLEFLIYFQGNSAPDKSGLPSDRFSAERTGGSVSTLTIQRTQQEDSAVYLCASSVRTGRDQPQHFGDGTRLSIL.

This clonotype was seen repeatedly, ten times or more. This chain uses TRBV6-6 with TRBJ2-7; D is perhaps TRBD1 (5 bases). Germline V lookup: CDR1 MNHNY, CDR2 SVGAGI (reference sequence). The CDR3 has 13 amino acids. V shed 5 bases and J shed 5 bases, with 13 bases lying between them. The CDR3 loop reads CASSPRPGNEQYF. CDR3 sequence (DNA): TGTGCCAGCAGTCCACGCCCAGGGAACGAGCAGTACTTC.

Regarding this clonotype: The conserved closing phenylalanine or tryptophan is absent in this CDR3, likely reflecting a read error. The DNA is left out, because the CDR3 cannot be placed on it with certainty; the CDR3 is given as TCRdb lists it. The gene calls are TRBV20-1 and TRBJ1-1. The germline V gene encodes CDR1 DFQATT and CDR2 SNEGSKA (reference sequence). The CDR3 adds up to 12 amino acids, both ends counted. The CDR3 reads CSARDVTTEVFS.

V gene TRBV10-2 combines with J gene TRBJ2-1; 7 bases fit TRBD1. Per the germline V gene, CDR1 is WSHSY and CDR2 is SAAADI. This CDR3 is 13 amino acids long. Unmatched junction bases numbered 4, after V lost 0 bases and J lost 11 bases. In DNA, the CDR3 is TGCGCCAGCAGTGAGTCATTGACAGGGAAGCAGTTCTTC. Amino acid sequence: CASSESLTGKQFF.

A word on this clonotype: This clone may be a read error of a much larger clone one base away. Here the CDR3 omits its conserved ending phenylalanine or tryptophan, so a read error is the likely source. V usage is TRBV29-1 and J usage is TRBJ2-1; 9 bases match TRBD2. The CDR3 is 13 amino acids. Trimming at V came to 8 bases and at J to 8 bases, leaving 10 bases not matched to a gene. The germline V gene encodes CDR1 SQVTM and CDR2 ANQGSEA. CDR3 residues: CSTTQAGGYEQFL. The CDR3 DNA sequence: TGCAGCACTACCCAAGCGGGAGGCTATGAGCAGTTCTTA.

Of note for this clonotype: A much larger clone lies a single base off, so this may be a read error. The chain carries TRBV6-6 and TRBJ1-2; 9 positions agree with TRBD1. Germline CDR1 and CDR2: MNHNY and SVGAGI (reference sequence). V dropped 2 bases and J dropped 1; count of bases not matched to a gene: 5. The CDR3 extends over 16 amino acids. CDR3 bases: TGTGCCAGCAGTTACGGGACAGGGACGAGTAACTATGGCTACACCTTC. This encodes CASSYGTGTSNYGYTF.

This clonotype was picked up many times. The chain joins TRBV4-2 to TRBJ2-1; 7 nucleotides align to TRBD1. V lost 3 bases, J lost 5 bases, and 10 bases stayed unmatched. The CDR3 has 16 residues. Germline assignment: CDR1 LGHNA and CDR2 YNFKEQ. CDR3: CASSQNPGQRHNEQFF. The CDR3 nucleotides are TGTGCCAGCAGCCAGAATCCGGGACAGAGGCACAATGAGCAGTTCTTC.

The gene calls are TRBV4-1 and TRBJ2-3; perhaps TRBD1 as D (6 bases). Germline V gives CDR1 MGHRA, CDR2 YSYEKL. Trimming pared 1 base from V and 5 bases from J, leaving 13 bases between. The CDR3 is made up of 15 amino acids. DNA for the CDR3: TGCGCCAGCAGCCAAGGCCTTAGAGGGGGAGATACGCAGTATTTT. It codes for CASSQGLRGGDTQYF.

About this clonotype itself: One end of the junction fails to match germline, which may point to a read error. The V and J genes are TRBV14 and TRBJ1-6; D remains unclear. The germline V gene encodes CDR1 SGHDN and CDR2 FVKESK. The CDR3 spans 13 residues. CDR3 sequence (DNA): TGTGCCAGCAGCCGTAACCATGGATTACCCCTCTACTTT. Residues: CASSRNHGLPLYF.